One sample yielded the 19 T cell receptor beta chains listed below, sequenced in a study of blood T cell repertoires in COVID-19. Using immunoSEQ multiplex PCR, the repertoire was profiled, and TCRdb retains in-frame clones only, with some absent. The data show 30,000 to 40,000 clones, approximately 85% seen once. Sequencing was performed on peripheral blood. The receptors were sampled from a woman in her sixties or seventies with active COVID-19.

This clone turned up a few times. The gene calls are TRBV2 and TRBJ2-7, with D possibly being TRBD1 (6 bases). V shed 7 bases and J shed 0 bases, with 13 bases lying between them. The CDR3 runs to 14 residues. The germline gives CDR1 SNHLY, CDR2 FYNNEI. CDR3 bases: TGTGCCAGCAAATACAGGGCAAACTCCTACGAGCAGTACTTC. Translation gives CASKYRANSYEQYF.

This clone is large (0.1 to 1%) in the sample. The chain combines TRBV1 with TRBJ2-7; the table calls TRBD2, which could not be checked here. TRBV1 is listed as a pseudogene. This CDR3 contains 16 residues. CDR3: CTSSQDTSGKTYEQYF. For the CDR3, the DNA is TGCACCAGCAGCCAAGATACTAGCGGCAAAACCTACGAGCAGTACTTC.

The rearrangement uses TRBV20-1 and TRBJ2-1; 8 nucleotides match TRBD2. The CDR3 has 16 amino acids. The V gene's germline CDR1 is DFQATT and CDR2 SNEGSKA (reference sequence). Trimming removed 3 bases from V and 6 bases from J; junction bases left unmatched: 13. Here the CDR3 reads CSASSPLGLAGNEQFF. The CDR3 coding sequence is TGCAGTGCTAGTAGCCCTCTCGGACTAGCAGGCAATGAGCAGTTCTTC.

The chain joins TRBV4-2 to TRBJ2-3; 14 bases match TRBD2. CDR1 and CDR2 from the germline V gene are LGHNA and YNFKEQ. The CDR3 loop spans 18 amino acids. The V and J ends lost 1 base and 2 bases, in that order; junction bases with no gene match: 5. The CDR3 bases are TGTGCCAGCAGCCAAGTTGGGACTAGCGGGGGATACACAGATACGCAGTATTTT. It yields the protein CASSQVGTSGGYTDTQYF.

This clone was seen just once. The chain uses TRBV3-1 (or the pseudogene TRBV3-2) and TRBJ2-7; the D gene is possibly TRBD1 (6 bases). Germline lookup yields CDR1 LGHDT and CDR2 YNNKEL (reference sequence). V was pared by 1 base and J by 6 bases, with 13 bases between. The CDR3 length is 14 residues. CDR3 in amino acids: CASSQGDRWSEQYF. The CDR3 DNA reads as TGTGCCAGCAGCCAAGGTGACAGGTGGTCCGAGCAGTACTTC.

The J gene is TRBJ2-3, the V gene TRBV7-6; D is unresolved. The length of the CDR3 is 18 residues. V lost 1 base and J lost 1, with 18 bases in between. Germline loops: CDR1 SGHVS, CDR2 FNYEAQ. CDR3 nucleotides: TGTGCCAGCAGCTTAGTGGCCCTAAATAGCCGAGGCACAGATACGCAGTATTTT. The encoded protein is CASSLVALNSRGTDTQYF.

The rearrangement joins TRBV4-1 to TRBJ1-1; D gene uncertain. Germline CDR1 and CDR2: MGHRA and YSYEKL. The CDR3 has 15 amino acids. Deletions cut 1 base from V and 1 base from J, with 10 bases between. CDR3 in amino acids: CASSQVARWNTEAFF. CDR3 nucleotide sequence: TGCGCCAGCAGCCAAGTTGCCAGGTGGAACACTGAAGCTTTCTTT.

This chain links TRBV19 with TRBJ1-2; 7 bases are shared with TRBD1. The CDR3 covers 13 residues. V was clipped by 1 base and J by 6 bases; unmatched bases: 2. Germline-derived CDR1 and CDR2 are LNHDA and SQIVND (reference sequence). The CDR3, as DNA: TGTGCCAGTAGTATAGCAGGGGGAAATGGCTACACCTTC. Translating gives CASSIAGGNGYTF.

This clone was seen a handful of times. The chain recombines TRBV19 with TRBJ2-5; 8 nucleotides agree with TRBD1. The CDR3 consists of 15 residues. With V trimmed by 3 bases and J by 5 bases, 8 bases remained unmatched. CDR1 LNHDA and CDR2 SQIVND come from the germline V gene (reference sequence). This CDR3 is CASSIGQGRWETQYF. CDR3 DNA sequence: TGTGCCAGTAGTATCGGACAGGGACGGTGGGAGACCCAGTACTTC.

The J gene is TRBJ2-5, the V gene TRBV9; 8 nucleotides match TRBD2. The J segment lost 1 base and the V segment lost 2 bases, leaving 4 bases of the junction unmatched. Per germline, CDR1 SGDLS and CDR2 YYNGEE. The CDR3 extends over 15 amino acids. The CDR3 loop reads CASSVASGFQETQYF. CDR3 sequence (DNA): TGTGCCAGCAGCGTGGCTAGCGGGTTCCAAGAGACCCAGTACTTC.

The V gene is TRBV7-3, the J gene TRBJ2-1, with TRBD1 matching over 8 bases. With V trimmed by 4 bases and J by 5 bases, 1 base remained unmatched. CDR3 size: 13 residues. Germline CDR1 is SGHTA and CDR2 is FQGTGA. CDR3 coding DNA: TGTGCCAGCAGCTCGGACAGGGACAATGAGCAGTTCTTC. It yields the protein CASSSDRDNEQFF.

CDR3 in DNA: TGCGCCAGCAGATTAGGGGACAGGATGCTCTCCGGGGAGCTGTTTTTT. Translated: CASRLGDRMLSGELFF. V usage is TRBV4-1 and J usage is TRBJ2-2, with TRBD1 matching 8 bases. The J segment lost 6 bases and the V segment lost 6 bases, leaving 12 bases of the junction unmatched. The germline V gene encodes CDR1 MGHRA and CDR2 YSYEKL. This CDR3 comprises 16 residues.

This chain links TRBV6-5 with TRBJ2-7, with 8 bases that match TRBD1. CDR1 and CDR2 (germline): MNHEY, SVGAGI. After removal of 5 bases from V and 3 bases from J, the junction contained 6 bases not matched to a gene. There are 14 residues in the CDR3. CDR3 loop: CASSPWTGSYEQYF. Here the CDR3 DNA reads TGTGCCAGCAGTCCTTGGACAGGGAGCTACGAGCAGTACTTC.

V gene TRBV5-5 combines with J gene TRBJ2-7; tentatively, D is TRBD1 (6 bases). The CDR3 runs to 15 residues. Germline CDR1 SGHKS, CDR2 YYEKEE (reference sequence). The V end lost 2 bases, the J end lost 2 bases, and 14 bases lay between the germline ends. CDR3 bases: TGTGCCAGCAGCTTCATCCCACAGGGCACCTACGAGCAGTACTTC. This sequence encodes CASSFIPQGTYEQYF.

J is TRBJ2-7 and V is TRBV11-2, with D tentatively TRBD2 (7 bases). The CDR3 extends over 15 amino acids. The ends were cut back, 0 bases at V and 3 bases at J, with 12 bases in the middle. Germline V gene lookup returns CDR1 SGHAT and CDR2 FQNNGV. Written as DNA, the CDR3 is TGTGCCAGCAGCTTAGAACGGGGGGCCCTCTACGAGCAGTACTTC. It codes for CASSLERGALYEQYF.

V and J are TRBV28 and TRBJ2-7; 11 bases match TRBD1. The CDR3 covers 13 residues. Losses at the gene ends were 10 bases for V and 3 bases for J; bases not matched to a gene: 5. From germline, CDR1 is MDHEN and CDR2 SYDVKM. As DNA, the CDR3 is TGTGCCACCGAGGGACAGGGGGTCTACGAGCAGTACTTC. Translated, it gives CATEGQGVYEQYF.

The chain links TRBV6-6 to TRBJ2-6, with 10 bases identical to TRBD1. The V and J ends lost 6 bases and 0 bases, in that order; junction bases with no gene match: 14. This CDR3 is built from 20 residues. Germline assignment: CDR1 MNHNY and CDR2 SVGAGI (reference sequence). In DNA, the CDR3 is TGTGCCAGCAGCCGAATGCCGATGGGACAGGGGCTCTCTGGGGCCAACGTCCTGACTTTC. Residues: CASSRMPMGQGLSGANVLTF.

This sequence joins TRBV28 and TRBJ2-1; 12 nucleotides agree with TRBD2. The germline gives CDR1 MDHEN, CDR2 SYDVKM. Trimming took 1 base from V and 4 from J; bases not matched to a gene: 5. The CDR3 sequence is 17 residues long. The CDR3 protein is CASSLFAGTSGYNEQFF. As DNA, the CDR3 is TGTGCCAGCAGTTTATTTGCCGGGACTAGCGGGTACAATGAGCAGTTCTTC. Looking up the rest from reference TRBV28 and TRBJ2-1 gives the full variable domain: DVKVTQSSRYLVKRTGEKVFLECVQDMDHENMFWYRQDPGLGLRLIYFSYDVKMKEKGDIPEGYSVSREKKERFSLILESASTNQTSMYLCASSLFAGTSGYNEQFFGPGTRLTVL.

This clone was picked up a small number of times. The chain employs TRBV24-1 and TRBJ2-1; D remains unclear. Germline V gene sequence: CDR1 KGHDR, CDR2 SFDVKD. There are 13 residues in the CDR3. The germline V and J ends were trimmed by 0 bases and 6 bases, with 5 bases remaining between them. The CDR3 region has the DNA TGTGCCACCAGTGATTTGCTCGGCAATGAGCAGTTCTTC. Translating gives CATSDLLGNEQFF.